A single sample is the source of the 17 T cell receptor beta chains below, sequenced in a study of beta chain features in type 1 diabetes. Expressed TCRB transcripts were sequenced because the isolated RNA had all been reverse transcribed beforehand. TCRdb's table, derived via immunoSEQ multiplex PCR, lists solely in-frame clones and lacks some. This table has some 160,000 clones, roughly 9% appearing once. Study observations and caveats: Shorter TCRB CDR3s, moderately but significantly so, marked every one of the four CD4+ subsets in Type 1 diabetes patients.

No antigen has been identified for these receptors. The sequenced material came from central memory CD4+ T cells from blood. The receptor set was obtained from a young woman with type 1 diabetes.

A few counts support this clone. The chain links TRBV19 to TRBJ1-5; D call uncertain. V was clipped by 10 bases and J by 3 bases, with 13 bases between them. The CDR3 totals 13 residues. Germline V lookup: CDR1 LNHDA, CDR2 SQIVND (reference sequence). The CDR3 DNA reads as TGTGCCACCCAAAAGGAGTTCAATCAGCCCCAGCATTTT. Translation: CATQKEFNQPQHF.

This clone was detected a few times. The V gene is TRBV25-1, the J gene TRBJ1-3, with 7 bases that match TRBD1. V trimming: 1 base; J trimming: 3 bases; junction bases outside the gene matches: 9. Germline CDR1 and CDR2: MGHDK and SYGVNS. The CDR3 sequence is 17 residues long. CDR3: CASSEFPQGGLGNTIYF. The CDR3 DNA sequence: TGTGCCAGCAGTGAATTTCCCCAGGGGGGACTTGGAAACACCATATATTTT.

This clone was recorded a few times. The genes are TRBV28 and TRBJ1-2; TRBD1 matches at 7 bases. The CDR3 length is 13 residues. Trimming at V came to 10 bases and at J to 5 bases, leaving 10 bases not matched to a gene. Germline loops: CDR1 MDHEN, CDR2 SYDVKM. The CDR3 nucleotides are TGTGCCACCGACCGCCGGACAGGATATGGCTACACCTTC. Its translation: CATDRRTGYGYTF.

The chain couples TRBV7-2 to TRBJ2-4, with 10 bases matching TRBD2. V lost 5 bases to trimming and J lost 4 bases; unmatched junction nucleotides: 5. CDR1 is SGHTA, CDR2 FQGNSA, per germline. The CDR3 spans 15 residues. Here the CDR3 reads CASSQGLATKNIQYF. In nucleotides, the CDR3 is TGTGCCAGCAGCCAGGGACTAGCGACAAAAAACATTCAGTACTTC. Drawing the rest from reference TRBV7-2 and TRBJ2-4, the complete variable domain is GAGVSQSPSNKVTEKGKDVELRCDPISGHTALYWYRQSLGQGLEFLIYFQGNSAPDKSGLPSDRFSAERTGGSVSTLTIQRTQQEDSAVYLCASSQGLATKNIQYFGAGTRLSVL.

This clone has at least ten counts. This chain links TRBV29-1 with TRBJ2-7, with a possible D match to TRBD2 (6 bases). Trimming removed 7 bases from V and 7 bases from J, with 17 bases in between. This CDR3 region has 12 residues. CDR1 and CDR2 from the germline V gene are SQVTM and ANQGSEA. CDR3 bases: TGCAGCGCCCTCTCGGGCCGGGGGGAGCAGTACTTC. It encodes CSALSGRGEQYF.

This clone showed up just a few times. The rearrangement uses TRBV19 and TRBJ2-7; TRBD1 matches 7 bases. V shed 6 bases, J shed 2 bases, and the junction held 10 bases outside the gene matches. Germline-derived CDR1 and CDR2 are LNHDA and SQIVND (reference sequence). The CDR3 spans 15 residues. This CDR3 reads CASRYRADRAYEQYF. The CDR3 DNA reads TGTGCCAGTAGATACCGAGCCGACAGGGCCTACGAGCAGTACTTC.

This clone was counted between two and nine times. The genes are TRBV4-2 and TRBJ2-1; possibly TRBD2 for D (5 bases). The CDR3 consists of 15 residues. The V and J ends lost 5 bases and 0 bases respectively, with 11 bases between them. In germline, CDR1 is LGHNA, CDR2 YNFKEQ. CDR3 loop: CASSAPGSSYNEQFF. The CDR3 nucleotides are TGTGCCAGCAGCGCCCCGGGGAGCTCCTACAATGAGCAGTTCTTC.

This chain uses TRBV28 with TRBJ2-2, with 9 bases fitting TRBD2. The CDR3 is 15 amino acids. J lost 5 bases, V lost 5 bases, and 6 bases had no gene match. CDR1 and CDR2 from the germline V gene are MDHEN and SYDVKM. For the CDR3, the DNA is TGTGCCAGCAGTCGACTAGCGGAGGGGACCGGGGAGCTGTTTTTT. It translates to CASSRLAEGTGELFF.

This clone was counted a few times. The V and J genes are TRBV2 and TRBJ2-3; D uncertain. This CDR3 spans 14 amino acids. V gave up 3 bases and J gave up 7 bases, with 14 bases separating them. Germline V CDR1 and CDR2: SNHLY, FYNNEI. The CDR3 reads CASSEVVAGYTQYF. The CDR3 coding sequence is TGTGCCAGCAGTGAGGTCGTAGCCGGGTATACGCAGTATTTT.

The chain's CDR3 is CASSQVEASGYGVIQYF. The DNA of the CDR3 is TGTGCCAGCAGCCAAGTTGAAGCATCAGGTTACGGGGTCATTCAGTACTTC. This chain joins TRBV4-2 and TRBJ2-4; TRBD2 might be the D (5 bases). The V gene lost 1 base and the J gene lost 9 bases, with 22 bases spanning the gap. The CDR3 totals 17 residues. Germline V gives CDR1 LGHNA, CDR2 YNFKEQ.

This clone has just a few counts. The DNA for the CDR3 is TGTGCCTGGAGCCGGGACAGACCAGAGACCCAGTACTTC. Translated, it gives CAWSRDRPETQYF. The gene calls are TRBV30 and TRBJ2-5; 7 bases align to TRBD1. The CDR3 spans 13 residues. The V segment lost 3 bases and the J segment 4 bases; nucleotides outside the gene matches: 5. Germline CDR1 reads GTSNPN; CDR2 reads SVGIG (reference sequence). The variable domain in full, completed from reference TRBV30 and TRBJ2-5, reads SQTIHQWPATLVQPVGSPLSLECTVEGTSNPNLYWYRQAAGRGLQLLFYSVGIGQISSEVPQNLSASRPQDRQFILSSKKLLLSDSGFYLCAWSRDRPETQYFGPGTRLLVL.

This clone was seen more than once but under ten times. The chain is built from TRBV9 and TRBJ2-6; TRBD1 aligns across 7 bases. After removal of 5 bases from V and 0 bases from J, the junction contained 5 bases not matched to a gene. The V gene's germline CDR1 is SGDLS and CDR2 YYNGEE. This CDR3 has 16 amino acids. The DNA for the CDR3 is TGTGCCAGCAGTCCGGGACAGAGCTCTGGGGCCAACGTCCTGACTTTC. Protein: CASSPGQSSGANVLTF.

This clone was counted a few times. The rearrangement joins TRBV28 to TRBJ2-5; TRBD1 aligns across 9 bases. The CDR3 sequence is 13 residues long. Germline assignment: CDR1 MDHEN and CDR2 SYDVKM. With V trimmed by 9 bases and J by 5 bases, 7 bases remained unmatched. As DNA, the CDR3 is TGTGCCAGTTGGACAGGGGAACGGGAGACCCAGTACTTC. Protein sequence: CASWTGERETQYF.

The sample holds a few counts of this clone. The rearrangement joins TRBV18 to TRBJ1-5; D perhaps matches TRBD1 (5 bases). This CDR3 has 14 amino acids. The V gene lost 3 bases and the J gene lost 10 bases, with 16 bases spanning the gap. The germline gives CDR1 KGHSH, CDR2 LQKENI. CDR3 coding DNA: TGTGCCAGCTCACCGGACCGCCCTGACAGCCCCCAGCATTTT. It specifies CASSPDRPDSPQHF. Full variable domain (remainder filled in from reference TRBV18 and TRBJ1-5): NAGVMQNPRHLVRRRGQEARLRCSPMKGHSHVYWYRQLPEEGLKFMVYLQKENIIDESGMPKERFSAEFPKEGPSILRIQQVVRGDSAAYFCASSPDRPDSPQHFGDGTRLSIL.

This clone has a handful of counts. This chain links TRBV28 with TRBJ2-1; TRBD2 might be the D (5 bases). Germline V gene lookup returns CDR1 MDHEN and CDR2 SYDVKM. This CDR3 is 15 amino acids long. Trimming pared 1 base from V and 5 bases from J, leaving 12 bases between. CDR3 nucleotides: TGTGCCAGCAGTTTATTGGGGAGTGGGGACAATGAGCAGTTCTTC. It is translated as CASSLLGSGDNEQFF.

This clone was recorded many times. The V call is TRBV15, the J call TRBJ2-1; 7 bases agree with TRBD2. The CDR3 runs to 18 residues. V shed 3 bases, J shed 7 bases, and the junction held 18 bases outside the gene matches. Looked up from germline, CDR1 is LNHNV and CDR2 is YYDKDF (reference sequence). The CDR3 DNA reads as TGTGCCACCAGCAGGGCCCTCTCTGGAGCGGGAAAATTTAATGAGCAGTTCTTC. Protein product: CATSRALSGAGKFNEQFF.

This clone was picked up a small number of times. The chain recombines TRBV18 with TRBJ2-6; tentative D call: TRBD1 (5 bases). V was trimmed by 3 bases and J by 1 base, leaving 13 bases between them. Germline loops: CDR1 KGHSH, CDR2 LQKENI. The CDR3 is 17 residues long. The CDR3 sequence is CASSPRDSLSGANVLTF. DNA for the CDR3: TGTGCCAGCTCACCCCGAGACAGCTTATCTGGGGCCAACGTCCTGACTTTC.